This T cell receptor beta chain comes out of a study of blood T cell repertoires in COVID-19. Study-wide background: Samples came from the United States, Italy and Spain, spanning acute and convalescent COVID-19. T cells, B-cell-depleted T cells, or PBMCs provided the cDNA or gDNA that served as material.

The assay was immunoSEQ multiplex PCR, and TCRdb's table has in-frame clones only and misses some. Of tens of thousands of clones detected, 70% to 80% appear once; the ten largest clones hold approximately 25%. This clone was seen a single time. This CDR3 is built from 13 residues. V was pared by 5 bases and J by 2 bases, with 9 bases between. CDR1 is SGHVS and CDR2 is FQNEAQ in the germline V gene. The sequencing input was peripheral blood. The chain couples TRBV7-8 to TRBJ2-5, with D uncertain. This TCR was sampled from a human donor in a cohort sampled during active COVID-19. The CDR3 DNA follows: TGTGCCAGCAGCCAAACAGATCAAGAGACCCAGTACTTC. Its translation is CASSQTDQETQYF.